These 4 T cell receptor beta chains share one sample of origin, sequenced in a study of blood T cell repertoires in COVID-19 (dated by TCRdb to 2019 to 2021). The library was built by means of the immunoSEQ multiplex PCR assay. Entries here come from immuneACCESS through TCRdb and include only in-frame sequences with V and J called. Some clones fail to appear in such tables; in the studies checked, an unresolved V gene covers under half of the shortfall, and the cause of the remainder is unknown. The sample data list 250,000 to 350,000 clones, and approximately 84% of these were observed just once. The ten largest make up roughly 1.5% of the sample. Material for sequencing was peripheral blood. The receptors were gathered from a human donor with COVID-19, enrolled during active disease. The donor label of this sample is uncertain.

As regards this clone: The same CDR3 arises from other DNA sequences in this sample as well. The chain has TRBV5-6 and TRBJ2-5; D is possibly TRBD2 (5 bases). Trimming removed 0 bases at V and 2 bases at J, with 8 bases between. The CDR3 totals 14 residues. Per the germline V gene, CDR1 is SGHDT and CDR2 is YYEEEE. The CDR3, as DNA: TGTGCCAGCAGCTTGGGCGGGTTGCAAGAGACCCAGTACTTC. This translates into CASSLGGLQETQYF.

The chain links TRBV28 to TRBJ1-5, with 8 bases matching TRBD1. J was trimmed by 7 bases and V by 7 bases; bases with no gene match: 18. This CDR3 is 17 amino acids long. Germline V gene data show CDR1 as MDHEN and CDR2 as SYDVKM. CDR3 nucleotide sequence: TGTGCCAGCAAGTCCTCAGGGCAGGGGGCTCTGCTACAGCCCCAGCATTTT. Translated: CASKSSGQGALLQPQHF. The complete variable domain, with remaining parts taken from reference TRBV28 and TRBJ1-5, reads DVKVTQSSRYLVKRTGEKVFLECVQDMDHENMFWYRQDPGLGLRLIYFSYDVKMKEKGDIPEGYSVSREKKERFSLILESASTNQTSMYLCASKSSGQGALLQPQHFGDGTRLSIL.

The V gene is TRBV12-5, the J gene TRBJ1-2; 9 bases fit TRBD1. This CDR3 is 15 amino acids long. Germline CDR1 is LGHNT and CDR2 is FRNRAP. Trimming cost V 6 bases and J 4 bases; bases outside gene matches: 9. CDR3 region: CASGPDRGVFYGYTF. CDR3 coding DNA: TGTGCTAGTGGCCCCGACAGGGGGGTGTTCTATGGCTACACCTTC.

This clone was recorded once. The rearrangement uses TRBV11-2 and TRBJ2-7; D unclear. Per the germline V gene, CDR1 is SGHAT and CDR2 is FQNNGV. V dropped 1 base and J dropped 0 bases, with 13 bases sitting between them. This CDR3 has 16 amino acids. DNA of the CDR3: TGTGCCAGCAGCTTAGTTACCCGGTCCTCCTCCTACGAGCAGTACTTC. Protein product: CASSLVTRSSSYEQYF.